The present T cell receptor (beta chain) was sequenced within a study of T cells in Graves' hyperthyroidism and ophthalmopathy. Using RNA transcripts as the source, TCR beta CDR3 regions were amplified. In the first-round RT-PCR of the TCR CDR3, the HTBI primer set was used. TCRdb itself ran the multiplex PCR reads through MiXCR, one entry per CDR3 protein. The sample lists around 440,000 distinct CDR3 sequences, roughly 14% seen once, with around 14% in the top ten. This clonotype was detected ten times or more. Its specificity is unknown. Broader study findings: The model made its ophthalmopathy prediction, and onset followed a median approximately 6 months later.

The authors deemed Graves' hyperthyroidism stable absent ophthalmopathy progression within 18 months. Fresh peripheral blood, less than 11 ml of it, supplied the PBMCs. The source is a young woman with Graves' hyperthyroidism. Sequencing input: blood.

The CDR3 here is CASSRGGGSAQHF. CDR3 DNA sequence: TGTGCCAGCAGTAGGGGAGGGGGGTCAGCCCAGCATTTT. The chain has TRBV2 and TRBJ1-5; D might be TRBD1 (6 bases). Germline V gene sequence: CDR1 SNHLY, CDR2 FYNNEI. V was cut by 5 bases and J by 11 bases, with 16 bases left in between. The CDR3 consists of 13 residues. The full variable domain, in which reference TRBV2 and TRBJ1-5 provide the parts outside the CDR3, is EPEVTQTPSHQVTQMGQEVILRCVPISNHLYFYWYRQILGQKVEFLVSFYNNEISEKSEIFDDQFSVERPDGSNFTLKIRSTKLEDSAMYFCASSRGGGSAQHFGDGTRLSIL.